This T cell receptor beta chain appears in the sequencing data of a study of blood T cells in healthy people across ages. A second PCR, run for roughly 7 to 11 cycles, used a sample-barcoded 5' primer plus a J-beta primer mix. One entry per CDR3 protein, called by TCRdb with MiXCR from the 5' RACE reads. The sample has 600,000 to 900,000 distinct CDR3 sequences, around 25% seen once; the top ten hold around 3%. This CDR3 is 17 amino acids long. Trimming cost V 5 bases and J 3 bases, with 20 bases left between them. Per the germline V gene, CDR1 is MNHEY and CDR2 is SMNVEV (reference sequence). Separately, the same data were catalogued under a study of T cells of mothers and their children.

This TCR was recovered from a boy aged 5 to 17 in good health. Specimen: blood. This rearrangement joins TRBV27 to TRBJ1-5, with D maybe TRBD1 (5 bases). For the CDR3, the DNA is TGTGCCAGCAGTGGGACCGCAAGGGAGAGATACAATCAGCCCCAGCATTTT. Its protein product is CASSGTARERYNQPQHF.